Each of the 8 T cell receptor beta chains below was sequenced from the same sample in a study of blood T cell repertoires in COVID-19. Using immunoSEQ multiplex PCR, the repertoire was profiled, and TCRdb retains in-frame clones only, with some absent. Altogether approximately 250,000 clones are present, about 83% being singletons, with the ten largest covering around 6%. Sequencing input: peripheral blood. The receptor source for this set is a human donor in a cohort sampled during active COVID-19.

This clone came up once. The chain carries TRBV19 and TRBJ1-5, with 9 positions matching TRBD1. This CDR3 has 16 amino acids. V shed 3 bases and J 6 bases; nucleotides not matched to a gene: 9. From germline, CDR1 is LNHDA and CDR2 SQIVND (reference sequence). This CDR3 is CASSIVDRGTRQPQHF. The CDR3 nucleotides are TGTGCCAGTAGTATTGTCGACAGGGGGACCCGTCAGCCCCAGCATTTT.

J is TRBJ1-2 and V is TRBV5-6, with a possible D match to TRBD1 (6 bases). Per the germline V gene, CDR1 is SGHDT and CDR2 is YYEEEE. The CDR3 contains 15 residues. V lost 0 bases, J lost 4 bases, and 13 bases lay in between. CDR3: CASSLDLGGAYGYTF. CDR3 DNA sequence: TGTGCCAGCAGCTTGGATCTTGGGGGCGCCTATGGCTACACCTTC. Looking up the rest from reference TRBV5-6 and TRBJ1-2 gives the full variable domain: DAGVTQSPTHLIKTRGQQVTLRCSPKSGHDTVSWYQQALGQGPQFIFQYYEEEERQRGNFPDRFSGHQFPNYSSELNVNALLLGDSALYLCASSLDLGGAYGYTFGSGTRLTVV.

The chain recombines TRBV7-2 with TRBJ2-5; 15 bases match TRBD2. V lost 4 bases to trimming and J lost 2 bases; unmatched junction nucleotides: 11. The CDR3 runs to 19 residues. The germline V gene has CDR1 SGHTA and CDR2 FQGNSA. CDR3 sequence (DNA): TGTGCCAGCAGCTCCCGGACTAGCGGGGGGGGAATTCGGCAAGAGACCCAGTACTTC. Its protein product is CASSSRTSGGGIRQETQYF.

This clone was seen a single time. V and J are TRBV4-2 and TRBJ1-3; D gene ambiguous. The length of the CDR3 is 14 residues. V lost 1 base to trimming and J lost 0 bases, with 4 bases between them. Germline values: CDR1 LGHNA, CDR2 YNFKEQ. DNA of the CDR3: TGTGCCAGCAGCCAAGGGCTCTCTGGAAACACCATATATTTT. Its protein product is CASSQGLSGNTIYF.

The rearrangement uses TRBV4-1 and TRBJ1-5; TRBD1 is a possible D gene (6 bases). V lost 5 bases, J lost 2 bases, and 22 bases lay in between. CDR3 length: 18 amino acids. Germline CDR1 is MGHRA and CDR2 is YSYEKL. CDR3 sequence: CASSSPRGNLRGNQPQHF. The CDR3, as DNA: TGCGCCAGCAGCAGCCCGAGGGGGAACTTGAGAGGCAATCAGCCCCAGCATTTT.

This chain connects TRBV27 to TRBJ1-1, with D possibly matching TRBD1 (6 bases). The V and J ends lost 6 bases and 5 bases respectively, with 13 bases between them. Germline CDR1 reads MNHEY; CDR2 reads SMNVEV (reference sequence). The CDR3 runs 13 residues. The CDR3 is CASSLEGGTEAFF. CDR3 DNA: TGTGCCAGCAGCCTCGAAGGGGGAACTGAAGCTTTCTTT.

The chain is built from TRBV28 and TRBJ2-7; TRBD2 matches 7 bases. Germline CDR1 and CDR2: MDHEN and SYDVKM. There are 15 residues in the CDR3. The ends lost 6 bases at V and 3 bases at J; junction bases unmatched: 11. In nucleotides, the CDR3 is TGTGCCAGCAGCTACCGCCTAGCGGTATACTACGAGCAGTACTTC. It is translated as CASSYRLAVYYEQYF.

The sample holds a few counts of this clone. The V call is TRBV5-4, the J call TRBJ1-3; weak D call: TRBD1 (6 bases). V lost 2 bases to trimming and J lost 11 bases, with 11 bases between them. CDR1 SGHNT and CDR2 YYREEE come from the germline V gene (reference sequence). The CDR3 is made up of 12 amino acids. CDR3 protein: CASSFHRDPIYF. DNA of the CDR3: TGTGCCAGCAGCTTTCACAGGGACCCCATATATTTT.